These 8 T cell receptor beta chains originate from one sample sequenced in a study of beta chain features in type 1 diabetes. cDNA synthesis used the whole RNA isolate, giving expressed TCRB sequences. Assay: immunoSEQ multiplex PCR; the TCRdb copy retains only in-frame clones and omits some. Among about 250,000 clones listed, over 12% were seen once. Sequencing was done on a sample of naive CD4+ T cells from blood. The receptors here all came from a woman in her thirties or forties in good health.

V and J are TRBV5-1 and TRBJ1-4, with 9 bases aligning to TRBD1. The CDR3 has 15 amino acids. V shed 4 bases and J 5 bases; nucleotides not matched to a gene: 6. The germline CDR1 and CDR2 sequences are SGHRS and YFSETQ. The chain's CDR3 is CASSPRTGANEKLFF. The DNA for the CDR3 is TGCGCCAGCAGCCCAAGGACAGGGGCCAATGAAAAACTGTTTTTT. Using reference TRBV5-1 and TRBJ1-4 for the parts outside the CDR3, the full variable domain is KAGVTQTPRYLIKTRGQQVTLSCSPISGHRSVSWYQQTPGQGLQFLFEYFSETQRNKGNFPGRFSGRQFSNSRSEMNVSTLELGDSALYLCASSPRTGANEKLFFGSGTQLSVL.

This clone occurred a few times. The chain joins TRBV11-2 to TRBJ2-7, with 8 bases fitting TRBD1. The CDR3 loop spans 14 amino acids. With 5 bases clipped from V and 5 bases from J, the junction kept 8 bases outside the gene matches. Germline CDR1 is SGHAT and CDR2 is FQNNGV. The CDR3 loop is CASSPRTGINEQYF. DNA for the CDR3: TGTGCCAGCAGCCCGAGGACAGGGATCAACGAGCAGTACTTC.

The rearrangement joins TRBV5-4 to TRBJ2-7, with 7 positions matching TRBD1. This CDR3 has 15 amino acids. V shed 7 bases, J shed 2 bases, and the junction held 12 bases outside the gene matches. The V gene's germline CDR1 is SGHNT and CDR2 YYREEE (reference sequence). DNA of the CDR3: TGTGCCAGCGGAGGTTCGACAGGGAGCGCCTACGAGCAGTACTTC. Encoded protein: CASGGSTGSAYEQYF.

This clone appeared a few times. This chain links TRBV7-2 with TRBJ1-6; 7 bases agree with TRBD1. Germline values: CDR1 SGHTA, CDR2 FQGNSA. The V segment lost 5 bases and the J segment 6 bases; nucleotides outside the gene matches: 7. This CDR3 has 15 residues. The CDR3 protein is CASSPGQALNSPLHF. CDR3 DNA sequence: TGTGCCAGCAGCCCAGGACAGGCCCTTAATTCACCCCTCCACTTT.

The sample holds a few counts of this clone. This same CDR3 is encoded by further DNA sequences in the sample. CDR3 DNA: TGTGCCAGCTCACCGCAGGGGGCGGAGACCCAGTACTTC. It is translated as CASSPQGAETQYF. The chain couples TRBV18 to TRBJ2-5; 8 positions agree with TRBD1. Germline V gene data show CDR1 as KGHSH and CDR2 as LQKENI. The CDR3 is made up of 13 amino acids. The junction had 2 bases not matched to a gene; V was cut back by 3 bases and J by 5 bases.

Many counts were recorded for this clone. The gene calls are TRBV13 and TRBJ2-1, with 10 bases matching TRBD2. V dropped 3 bases and J dropped 4; count of bases not matched to a gene: 6. The CDR3 contains 16 residues. Germline loops: CDR1 PRHDT, CDR2 FYEKMQ (reference sequence). CDR3 sequence (DNA): TGTGCCAGCAGCTTGGAGAGTAGCGGGGGGTACAATGAGCAGTTCTTC. Amino acids: CASSLESSGGYNEQFF.

The J gene is TRBJ2-2, the V gene TRBV5-1; unclear D gene. The V gene's germline CDR1 is SGHRS and CDR2 YFSETQ. V lost 0 bases to trimming and J lost 7 bases, with 7 bases between them. The CDR3 is made up of 13 amino acids. CDR3 in amino acids: CASSLGVNGELFF. DNA for the CDR3: TGCGCCAGCAGCTTGGGAGTGAACGGGGAGCTGTTTTTT.

The chain has TRBV5-4 and TRBJ2-5, with 9 nucleotides matching TRBD1. Germline CDR1 SGHNT, CDR2 YYREEE (reference sequence). The CDR3 extends over 15 amino acids. Trimming at V came to 4 bases and at J to 5 bases, leaving 9 bases not matched to a gene. CDR3 nucleotide sequence: TGTGCCAGCAGCGCCGGACAGGGGTACGGGGAGACCCAGTACTTC. It yields the protein CASSAGQGYGETQYF.